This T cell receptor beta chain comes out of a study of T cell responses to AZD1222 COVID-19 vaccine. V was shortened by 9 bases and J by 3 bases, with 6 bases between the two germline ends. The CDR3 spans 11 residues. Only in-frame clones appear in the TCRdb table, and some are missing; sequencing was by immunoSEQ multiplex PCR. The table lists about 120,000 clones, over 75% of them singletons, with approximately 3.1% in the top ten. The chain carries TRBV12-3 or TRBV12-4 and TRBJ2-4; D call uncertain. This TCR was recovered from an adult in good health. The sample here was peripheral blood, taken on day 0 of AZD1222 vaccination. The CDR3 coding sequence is TGTGCCAGTGGGGTCAAAAACATTCAGTACTTC. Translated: CASGVKNIQYF.